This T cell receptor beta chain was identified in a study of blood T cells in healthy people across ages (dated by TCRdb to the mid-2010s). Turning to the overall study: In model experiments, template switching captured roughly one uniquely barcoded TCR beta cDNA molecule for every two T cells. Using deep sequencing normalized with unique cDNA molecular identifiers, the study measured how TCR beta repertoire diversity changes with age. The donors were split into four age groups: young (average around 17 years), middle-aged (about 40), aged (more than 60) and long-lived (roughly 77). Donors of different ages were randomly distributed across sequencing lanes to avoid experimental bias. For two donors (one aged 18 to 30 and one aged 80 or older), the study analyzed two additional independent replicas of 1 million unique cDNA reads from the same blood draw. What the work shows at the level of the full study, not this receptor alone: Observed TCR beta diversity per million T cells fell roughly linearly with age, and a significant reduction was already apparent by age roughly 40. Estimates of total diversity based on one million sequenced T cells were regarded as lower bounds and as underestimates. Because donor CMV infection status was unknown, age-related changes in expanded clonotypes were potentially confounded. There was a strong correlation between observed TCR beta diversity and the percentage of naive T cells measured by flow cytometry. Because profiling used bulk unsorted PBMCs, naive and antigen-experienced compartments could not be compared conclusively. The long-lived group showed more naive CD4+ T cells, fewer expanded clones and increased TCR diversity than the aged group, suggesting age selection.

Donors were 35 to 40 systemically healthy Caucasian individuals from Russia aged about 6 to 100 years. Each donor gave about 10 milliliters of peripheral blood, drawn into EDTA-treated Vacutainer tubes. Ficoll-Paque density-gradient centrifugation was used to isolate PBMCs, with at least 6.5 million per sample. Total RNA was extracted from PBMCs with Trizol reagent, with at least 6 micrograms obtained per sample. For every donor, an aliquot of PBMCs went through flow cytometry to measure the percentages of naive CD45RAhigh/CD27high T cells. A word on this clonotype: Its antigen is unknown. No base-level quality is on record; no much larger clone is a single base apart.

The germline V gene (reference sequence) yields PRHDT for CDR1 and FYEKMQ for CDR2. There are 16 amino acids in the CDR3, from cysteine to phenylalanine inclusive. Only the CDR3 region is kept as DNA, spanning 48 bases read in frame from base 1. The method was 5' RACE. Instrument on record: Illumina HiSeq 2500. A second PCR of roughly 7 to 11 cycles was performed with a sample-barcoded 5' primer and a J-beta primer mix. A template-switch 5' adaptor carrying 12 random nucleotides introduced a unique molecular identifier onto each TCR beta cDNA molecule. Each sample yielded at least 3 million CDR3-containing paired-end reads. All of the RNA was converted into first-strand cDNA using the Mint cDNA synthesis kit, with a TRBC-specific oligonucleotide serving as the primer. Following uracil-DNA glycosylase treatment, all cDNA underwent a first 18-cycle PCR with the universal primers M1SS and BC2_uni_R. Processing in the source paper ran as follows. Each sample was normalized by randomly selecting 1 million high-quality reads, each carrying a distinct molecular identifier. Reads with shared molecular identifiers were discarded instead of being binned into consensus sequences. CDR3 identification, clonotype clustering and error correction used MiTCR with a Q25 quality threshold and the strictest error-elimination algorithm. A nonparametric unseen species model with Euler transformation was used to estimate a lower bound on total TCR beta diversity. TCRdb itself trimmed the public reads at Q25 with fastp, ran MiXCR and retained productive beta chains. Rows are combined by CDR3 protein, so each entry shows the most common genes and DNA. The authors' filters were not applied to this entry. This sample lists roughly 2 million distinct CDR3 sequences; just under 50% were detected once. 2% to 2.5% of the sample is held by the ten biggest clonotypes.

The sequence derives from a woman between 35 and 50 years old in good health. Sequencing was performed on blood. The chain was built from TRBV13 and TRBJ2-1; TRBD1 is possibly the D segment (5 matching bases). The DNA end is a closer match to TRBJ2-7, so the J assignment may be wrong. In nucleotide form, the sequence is TGTGCCAGCAGCTTAGCAGGGCCCCGCTCCTACAATGAGCAGTACTTC. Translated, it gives CASSLAGPRSYNEQYF.